Sequencing of this TCR beta chain was carried out in a study of blood T cell repertoires in COVID-19. CDR1 is MNHEY and CDR2 is SVGEGT in the germline V gene. This CDR3 comprises 14 residues. With 6 bases clipped from V and 6 bases from J, the junction kept 7 bases outside the gene matches. Sequencing was performed with immunoSEQ multiplex PCR; in TCRdb, only in-frame clones are kept and a portion is missing. In the table there are around 80,000 clones, roughly 78% of which are singletons. Sample: peripheral blood. The clonotype comes from a woman aged 70-85 years with acute or convalescent COVID-19. V is TRBV6-2 or TRBV6-3 and J is TRBJ2-2; the match to TRBD1 covers 7 bases. CDR3 region: CASSMTGTAGELFF. The CDR3 region has the DNA TGTGCCAGCAGCATGACAGGGACGGCCGGGGAGCTGTTTTTT.